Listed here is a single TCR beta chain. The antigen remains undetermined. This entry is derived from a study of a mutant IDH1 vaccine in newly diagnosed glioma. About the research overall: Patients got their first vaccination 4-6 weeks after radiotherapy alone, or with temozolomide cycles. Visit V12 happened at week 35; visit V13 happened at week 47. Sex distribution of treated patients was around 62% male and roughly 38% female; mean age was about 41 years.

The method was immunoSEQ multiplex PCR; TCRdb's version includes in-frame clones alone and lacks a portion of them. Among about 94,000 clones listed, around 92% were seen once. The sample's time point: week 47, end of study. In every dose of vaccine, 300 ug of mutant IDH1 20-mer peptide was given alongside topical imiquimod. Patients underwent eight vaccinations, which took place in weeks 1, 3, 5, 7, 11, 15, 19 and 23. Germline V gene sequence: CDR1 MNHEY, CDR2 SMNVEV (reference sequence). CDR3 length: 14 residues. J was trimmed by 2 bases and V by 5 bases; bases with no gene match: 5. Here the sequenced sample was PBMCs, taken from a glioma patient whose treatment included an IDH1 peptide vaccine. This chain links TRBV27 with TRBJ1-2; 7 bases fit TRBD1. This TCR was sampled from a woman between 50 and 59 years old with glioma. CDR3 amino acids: CASSPTGLNYGYTF. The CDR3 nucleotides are TGTGCCAGCAGTCCGACAGGGCTGAACTATGGCTACACCTTC.